This T cell receptor beta chain stems from a study of T-cell reconstitution after alpha-beta-depleted transplantation in children. Preparation of the TCRbeta library used unique molecular identifiers. TCRdb passed the PCR reads through MiXCR, listing each CDR3 protein once. Among fewer than 1 million distinct CDR3 sequences listed, 15% to 20% were seen once. Note on this clonotype: No antigen is known for it.

Study-level results: Surviving recipient T cells and thymic progenitors produced the high day-60 TCRbeta diversity seen in some patients. Reportedly, only several hundred clones from non-depleted graft cells drove alpha-beta T-cell counts at about two months. A year post-transplant, T-cell counts and diversity derived mostly from newly produced T cells.

The sequencing here drew on PBMCs, mostly from graft donor cells, taken 360 days after TCRalphabeta/CD19-depleted stem cell transplant. This sequence was found in a male patient between 5 and 17 years old who had a stem cell transplant for acute lymphoblastic leukemia, so the T cells may come from the graft donor.

The CDR3 nucleotides read TGTGCCTGGACAGTAGGACACACAGATACGCAGTATTTT. It encodes CAWTVGHTDTQYF. This chain links TRBV30 with TRBJ2-3; tentative D call: TRBD1 (5 bases). Trimming took off 4 bases at V and 2 bases at J, with 10 bases between the two ends. The germline gives CDR1 GTSNPN, CDR2 SVGIG (reference sequence). There are 13 residues in the CDR3.